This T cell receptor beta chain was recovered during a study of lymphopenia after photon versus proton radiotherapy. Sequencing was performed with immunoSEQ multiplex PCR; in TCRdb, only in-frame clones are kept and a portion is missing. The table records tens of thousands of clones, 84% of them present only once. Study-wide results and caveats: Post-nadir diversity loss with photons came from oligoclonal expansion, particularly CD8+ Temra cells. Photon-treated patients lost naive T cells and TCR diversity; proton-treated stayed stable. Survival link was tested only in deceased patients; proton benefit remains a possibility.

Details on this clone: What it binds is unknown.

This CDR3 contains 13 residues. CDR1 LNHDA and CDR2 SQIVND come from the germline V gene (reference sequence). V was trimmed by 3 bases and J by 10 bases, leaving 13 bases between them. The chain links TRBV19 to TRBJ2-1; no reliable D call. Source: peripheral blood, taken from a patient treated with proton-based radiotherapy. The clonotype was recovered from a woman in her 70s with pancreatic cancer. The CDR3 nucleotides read TGTGCCAGTAGTATTTTTGGTGCAGCAGAGCAGTTCTTC. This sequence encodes CASSIFGAAEQFF.